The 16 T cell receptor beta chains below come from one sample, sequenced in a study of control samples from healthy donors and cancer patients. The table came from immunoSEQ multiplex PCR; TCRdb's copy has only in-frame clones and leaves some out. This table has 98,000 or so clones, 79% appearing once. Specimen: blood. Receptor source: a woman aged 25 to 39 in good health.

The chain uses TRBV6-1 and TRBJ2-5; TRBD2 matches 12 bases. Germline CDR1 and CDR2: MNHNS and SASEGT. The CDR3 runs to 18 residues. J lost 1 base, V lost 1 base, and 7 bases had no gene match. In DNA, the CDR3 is TGTGCCAGCAGTGAAGTGGCTAGCGGGGGGGCGGCCCAAGAGACCCAGTACTTC. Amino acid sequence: CASSEVASGGAAQETQYF.

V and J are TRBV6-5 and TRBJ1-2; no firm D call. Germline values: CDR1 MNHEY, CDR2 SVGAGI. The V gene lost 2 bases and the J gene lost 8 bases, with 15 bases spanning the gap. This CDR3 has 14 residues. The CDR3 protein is CASSYVGPTSGYTF. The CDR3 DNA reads TGTGCCAGCAGTTACGTCGGACCGACTAGCGGCTACACCTTC.

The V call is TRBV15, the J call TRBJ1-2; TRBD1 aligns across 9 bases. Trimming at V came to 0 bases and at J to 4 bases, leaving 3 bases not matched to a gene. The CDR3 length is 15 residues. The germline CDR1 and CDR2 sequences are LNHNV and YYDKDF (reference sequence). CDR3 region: CATSRDRDRVYGYTF. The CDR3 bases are TGTGCCACCAGCAGAGATCGGGACAGGGTCTATGGCTACACCTTC.

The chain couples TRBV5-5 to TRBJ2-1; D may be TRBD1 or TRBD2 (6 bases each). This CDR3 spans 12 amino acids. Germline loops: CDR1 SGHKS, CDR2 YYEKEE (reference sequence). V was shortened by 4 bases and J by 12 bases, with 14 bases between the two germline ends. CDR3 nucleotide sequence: TGTGCCAGCAGCAACCTCGAGGGGGGGCAGTTCTTC. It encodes CASSNLEGGQFF.

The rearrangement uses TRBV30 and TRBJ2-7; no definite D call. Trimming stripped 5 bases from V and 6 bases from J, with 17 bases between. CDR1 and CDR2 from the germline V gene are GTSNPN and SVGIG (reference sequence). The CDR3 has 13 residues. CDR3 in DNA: TGTGCCTGGTTGCCCCAGTGGCGAGCCGAGCAGTACTTC. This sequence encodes CAWLPQWRAEQYF.

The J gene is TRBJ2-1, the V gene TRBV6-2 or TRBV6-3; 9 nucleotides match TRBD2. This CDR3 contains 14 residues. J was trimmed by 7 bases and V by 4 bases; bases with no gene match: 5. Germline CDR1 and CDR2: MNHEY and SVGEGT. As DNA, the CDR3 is TGTGCCAGCAGTTCAAGCGGGGGGAGAAATGAGCAGTTCTTC. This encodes CASSSSGGRNEQFF.

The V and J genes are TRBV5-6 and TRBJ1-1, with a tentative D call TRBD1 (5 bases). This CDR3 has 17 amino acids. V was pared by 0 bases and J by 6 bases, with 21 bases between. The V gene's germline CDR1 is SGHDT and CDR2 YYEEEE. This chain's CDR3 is CASSLGGVGRRDAEAFF. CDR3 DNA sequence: TGTGCCAGCAGCTTGGGAGGGGTCGGACGCCGAGATGCTGAAGCTTTCTTT. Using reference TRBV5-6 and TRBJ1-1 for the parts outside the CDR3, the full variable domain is DAGVTQSPTHLIKTRGQQVTLRCSPKSGHDTVSWYQQALGQGPQFIFQYYEEEERQRGNFPDRFSGHQFPNYSSELNVNALLLGDSALYLCASSLGGVGRRDAEAFFGQGTRLTVV.

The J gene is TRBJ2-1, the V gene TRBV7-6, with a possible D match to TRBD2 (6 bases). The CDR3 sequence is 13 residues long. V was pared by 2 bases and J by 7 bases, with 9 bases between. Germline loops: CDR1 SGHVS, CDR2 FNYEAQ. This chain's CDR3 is CASSLRGNNEQFF. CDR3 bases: TGTGCCAGCAGCTTACGGGGGAATAATGAGCAGTTCTTC.

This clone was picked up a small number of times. The DNA for the CDR3 is TGTGCCTGGAGTGTACAATCCGGCTACACCTTC. Translated: CAWSVQSGYTF. The chain recombines TRBV30 with TRBJ1-2, with D uncertain. The CDR3 has 11 residues. Trimming pared 0 bases from V and 8 bases from J, leaving 7 bases between. Germline values: CDR1 GTSNPN, CDR2 SVGIG (reference sequence).

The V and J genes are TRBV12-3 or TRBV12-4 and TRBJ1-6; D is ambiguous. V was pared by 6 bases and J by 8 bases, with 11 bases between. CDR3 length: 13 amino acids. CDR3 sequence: CASRLGFYSPLHF. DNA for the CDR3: TGTGCCAGCAGGCTCGGTTTTTATTCACCCCTCCACTTT.

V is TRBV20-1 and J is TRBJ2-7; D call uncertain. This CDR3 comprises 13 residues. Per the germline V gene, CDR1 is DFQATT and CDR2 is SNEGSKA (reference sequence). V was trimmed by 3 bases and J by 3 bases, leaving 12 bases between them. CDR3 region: CSASRTVSYEQYF. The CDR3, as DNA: TGCAGTGCTAGTCGAACGGTTAGCTACGAGCAGTACTTC.

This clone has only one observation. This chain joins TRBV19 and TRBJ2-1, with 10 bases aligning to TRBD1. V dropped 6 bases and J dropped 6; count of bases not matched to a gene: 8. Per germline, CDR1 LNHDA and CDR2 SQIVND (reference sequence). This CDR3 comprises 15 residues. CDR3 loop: CASSQPGQGTNEQFF. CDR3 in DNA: TGTGCCAGTAGCCAACCGGGACAGGGGACCAATGAGCAGTTCTTC.

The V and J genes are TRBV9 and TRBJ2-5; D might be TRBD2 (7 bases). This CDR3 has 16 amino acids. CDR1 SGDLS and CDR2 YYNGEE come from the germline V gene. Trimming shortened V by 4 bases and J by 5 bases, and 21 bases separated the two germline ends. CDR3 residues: CASSHGGQPFRETQYF. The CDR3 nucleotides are TGTGCCAGCAGCCACGGGGGGCAACCTTTTAGGGAGACCCAGTACTTC.

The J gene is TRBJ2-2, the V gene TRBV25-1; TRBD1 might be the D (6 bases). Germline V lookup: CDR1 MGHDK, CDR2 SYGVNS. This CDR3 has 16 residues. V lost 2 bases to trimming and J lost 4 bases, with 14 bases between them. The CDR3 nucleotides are TGTGCCAGCAGTGAACCTCTAGGGGGAAGCACCGGGGAGCTGTTTTTT. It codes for CASSEPLGGSTGELFF.

The CDR3 bases are TGTGCCAGCAGTCGGGCAGGGAGGGAAAAACTGTTTTTT. Translated, it gives CASSRAGREKLFF. The rearrangement links TRBV12-3 or TRBV12-4 to TRBJ1-4; D is perhaps TRBD1 (5 bases). There are 13 residues in the CDR3. The V and J ends lost 5 bases and 8 bases respectively, with 12 bases between them.

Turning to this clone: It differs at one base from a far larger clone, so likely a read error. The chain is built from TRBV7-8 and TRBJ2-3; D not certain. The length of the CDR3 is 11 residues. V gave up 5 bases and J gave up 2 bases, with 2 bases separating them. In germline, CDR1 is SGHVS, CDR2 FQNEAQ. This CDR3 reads CASSITDTQYF. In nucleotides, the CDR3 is TGTGCCAGCAGCATCACAGATACGCAGTATTTT.